The present TCR beta chain was sequenced within a study of T cells after yellow fever vaccination. Study observations and caveats: High-abundance clonotypes from the bulk population could contaminate FACS-sorted repertoires. At approximately 95% for CD4 and about 88% for CD8, most primary-vaccination clones showed up again after the booster.

TCRdb fed the 5' RACE reads into MiXCR, producing one record per CDR3 protein. The table shows 300,000 to 400,000 distinct CDR3 sequences, with almost 4% occurring only once. CDR3 length: 15 residues. The germline CDR1 and CDR2 sequences are SGDLS and YYNGEE. J was trimmed by 2 bases and V by 0 bases; bases with no gene match: 3. This clonotype occurred many times. Its antigen is still unknown. This clonotype originated in a man aged 18 to 29 who received the YFV17D yellow fever vaccine. The starting material was PBMCs, obtained 5 days after the yellow fever booster vaccination. The chain recombines TRBV9 with TRBJ2-3, with TRBD2 matching 7 bases. This CDR3 reads CASSVGAGFTDTQYF. In DNA, the CDR3 is TGTGCCAGCAGCGTAGGAGCGGGGTTCACAGATACGCAGTATTTT.